These 16 T cell receptor beta chains were sequenced from one sample in a study of cytomegalovirus exposure and HLA in healthy donors. Primers for the PCR totalled 60 Vbeta and 13 Jbeta. Repertoires were generated with immunoSEQ multiplex PCR, while TCRdb's copy carries only in-frame clones and drops some. This sample has approximately 130,000 clones, with approximately 78% found just once. The material sequenced was PBMCs. Source of these receptors: a woman between 50 and 59 years old in good health and CMV-seropositive.

This clone was observed a few times. The genes are TRBV7-6 and TRBJ2-3, with D unclear. CDR3 length: 13 amino acids. In germline, CDR1 is SGHVS, CDR2 FNYEAQ. The V end was cut by 0 bases, the J end by 4 bases, with 5 bases between. DNA of the CDR3: TGTGCCAGCAGCTTAGCAGTAGCAGATACGCAGTATTTT. As protein: CASSLAVADTQYF.

This clone was observed once. V is TRBV5-1 and J is TRBJ1-5; D is unresolved. Germline assignment: CDR1 SGHRS and CDR2 YFSETQ. This CDR3 is 14 amino acids long. V gave up 0 bases and J gave up 2 bases, with 6 bases separating them. The CDR3 loop is CASSLAPGNQPQHF. The CDR3 bases are TGCGCCAGCAGCTTGGCCCCGGGCAATCAGCCCCAGCATTTT.

The rearrangement uses TRBV7-6 and TRBJ2-7; weak D call: TRBD2 (6 bases). CDR1 and CDR2 (germline): SGHVS, FNYEAQ. There are 16 residues in the CDR3. V gave up 2 bases and J gave up 5 bases, with 19 bases separating them. The CDR3 protein is CASSLRMGQGGNEQYF. CDR3 coding DNA: TGTGCCAGCAGCTTAAGGATGGGGCAGGGAGGCAACGAGCAGTACTTC.

The V and J genes are TRBV7-9 and TRBJ1-6; D is unclear. There are 14 residues in the CDR3. Germline CDR1 is SEHNR and CDR2 is FQNEAQ (reference sequence). The V end lost 5 bases, the J end lost 7 bases, and 12 bases lay between the germline ends. The CDR3 nucleotides are TGTGCCAGCAGCCCAAACTTCCGAAATTCACCCCTCCACTTT. As protein: CASSPNFRNSPLHF.

This clone has a single count. The chain links TRBV30 to TRBJ2-2; TRBD2 matches at 8 bases. Germline V lookup: CDR1 GTSNPN, CDR2 SVGIG (reference sequence). CDR3 length: 14 amino acids. V shed 8 bases and J 1 base; nucleotides not matched to a gene: 6. The CDR3 nucleotides are TGTGCCACCGGGGGACTAGGGAACACCGGGGAGCTGTTTTTT. Translated, it gives CATGGLGNTGELFF.

The chain links TRBV30 to TRBJ1-1; TRBD1 agrees at 8 bases. Germline V lookup: CDR1 GTSNPN, CDR2 SVGIG (reference sequence). Trimming took 7 bases from V and 0 from J; bases not matched to a gene: 10. The CDR3 is made up of 15 amino acids. CDR3 sequence: CASTPPTGVNTEAFF. The CDR3 nucleotides read TGTGCCTCCACCCCCCCGACAGGGGTGAACACTGAAGCTTTCTTT. Full variable domain (rest looked up from reference TRBV30 and TRBJ1-1): SQTIHQWPATLVQPVGSPLSLECTVEGTSNPNLYWYRQAAGRGLQLLFYSVGIGQISSEVPQNLSASRPQDRQFILSSKKLLLSDSGFYLCASTPPTGVNTEAFFGQGTRLTVV.

The chain couples TRBV11-2 to TRBJ2-7, with D hard to call. Trimming pared 0 bases from V and 2 bases from J, leaving 5 bases between. Germline assignment: CDR1 SGHAT and CDR2 FQNNGV. The CDR3 loop spans 13 amino acids. The CDR3: CASSLEEAYEQYF. CDR3 nucleotides: TGTGCCAGCAGCTTAGAAGAGGCCTACGAGCAGTACTTC. Supplemented by reference TRBV11-2 and TRBJ2-7, the full variable domain reads EAGVAQSPRYKIIEKRQSVAFWCNPISGHATLYWYQQILGQGPKLLIQFQNNGVVDDSQLPKDRFSAERLKGVDSTLKIQPAKLEDSAVYLCASSLEEAYEQYFGPGTRLTVT.

The V gene is TRBV6-5, the J gene TRBJ2-5, with 7 bases fitting TRBD1. The V gene end was trimmed by 3 bases and the J gene end by 5 bases; junction bases not matched to a gene: 6. This CDR3 is built from 14 residues. Per germline, CDR1 MNHEY and CDR2 SVGAGI. CDR3: CASSYNRGTETQYF. For the CDR3, the DNA is TGTGCCAGCAGTTATAACAGGGGCACGGAGACCCAGTACTTC.

The chain uses TRBV19 and TRBJ2-1; possibly TRBD2 for D (7 bases). Trimming took off 5 bases at V and 7 bases at J, with 15 bases between the two ends. The CDR3 totals 14 residues. Germline V lookup: CDR1 LNHDA, CDR2 SQIVND (reference sequence). Written as DNA, the CDR3 is TGTGCCAGTAGTTGGGGGGGGCCTGGGAATGAGCAGTTCTTC. It specifies CASSWGGPGNEQFF.

The chain joins TRBV5-8 to TRBJ1-3; tentatively, D is TRBD1 (5 bases). The V gene lost 6 bases and the J gene lost 4 bases, with 11 bases spanning the gap. This CDR3 has 13 amino acids. From germline, CDR1 is SGHTS and CDR2 YDEGEE. CDR3 region: CASTAGSGNTIYF. CDR3 coding DNA: TGTGCCAGCACCGCAGGGTCCGGAAACACCATATATTTT.

This chain links TRBV6-5 with TRBJ2-3; 10 nucleotides align to TRBD2. The CDR3 sequence is 15 residues long. In germline, CDR1 is MNHEY, CDR2 SVGAGI. Losses at the gene ends were 4 bases for V and 2 bases for J; bases not matched to a gene: 3. CDR3 sequence reads: CASSFSGRFTDTQYF. DNA of the CDR3: TGTGCCAGCAGTTTTAGCGGGAGGTTCACAGATACGCAGTATTTT.

This rearrangement joins TRBV18 to TRBJ2-1; D might be TRBD2 (6 bases). The CDR3 contains 15 residues. Trimming cost V 1 base and J 4 bases, with 11 bases left between them. Germline V CDR1 and CDR2: KGHSH, LQKENI. Here the CDR3 reads CASSPRRGDYNEQFF. The CDR3 DNA is TGTGCCAGCTCACCACGGCGGGGAGATTACAATGAGCAGTTCTTC. Based on the CDR3 plus reference TRBV18 and TRBJ2-1, the full variable domain is NAGVMQNPRHLVRRRGQEARLRCSPMKGHSHVYWYRQLPEEGLKFMVYLQKENIIDESGMPKERFSAEFPKEGPSILRIQQVVRGDSAAYFCASSPRRGDYNEQFFGPGTRLTVL.

CDR3 in amino acids: CASSLGLARAGELFF. The CDR3 DNA reads TGTGCCAGCAGCTTAGGACTAGCGAGGGCCGGGGAGCTGTTTTTT. The chain employs TRBV7-2 and TRBJ2-2, with 8 bases aligning to TRBD2. Looked up from germline, CDR1 is SGHTA and CDR2 is FQGNSA. The CDR3 is 15 residues long. The V segment lost 1 base and the J segment 6 bases; nucleotides outside the gene matches: 4.

The genes are TRBV7-2 and TRBJ2-2; a possible D gene is TRBD2 (5 bases). The CDR3 is made up of 16 amino acids. Between the trimmed V and J ends, which lost 1 base and 5 bases, there was a span of 14 bases. The germline CDR1 and CDR2 sequences are SGHTA and FQGNSA. The CDR3 region has the DNA TGTGCCAGCAGCTTAGTGCAGGTAGCGAGTACCGGGGAGCTGTTTTTT. Amino acids: CASSLVQVASTGELFF.

V and J are TRBV4-2 and TRBJ1-4; TRBD1 might be the D (5 bases). The CDR3 totals 16 residues. V was shortened by 4 bases and J by 3 bases, with 15 bases between the two germline ends. CDR1 is LGHNA, CDR2 YNFKEQ, per germline. CDR3 coding DNA: TGTGCCAGCAGCCGCCGGCAGGGTCAGGCTAATGAAAAACTGTTTTTT. It codes for CASSRRQGQANEKLFF.

The V and J genes are TRBV19 and TRBJ2-5; possible D gene TRBD1, 5 bases. CDR1 LNHDA and CDR2 SQIVND come from the germline V gene (reference sequence). The V end was cut by 6 bases, the J end by 5 bases, with 13 bases between. The CDR3 is 13 amino acids. As DNA, the CDR3 is TGTGCCAGTAGAGCTCACCCAGGGGAGACCCAGTACTTC. Its protein is CASRAHPGETQYF.